This T cell receptor beta chain originates from a study of T cell responses to AZD1222 COVID-19 vaccine. As regards this clone: Antigen: not known.

General study findings and limits: Following two doses of AZD1222, Spike-specific TCR breadth and depth rose. Repertoires were sampled only after the peak T cell response. Donors, mostly white British, included more females; clonal diversity was possibly underestimated. Nearly half of unique spike-specific TCRs reportedly avoided B.1.351 and B.1.1.7 mutated regions.

Using immunoSEQ multiplex PCR, the repertoire was profiled, and TCRdb retains in-frame clones only, with some absent. The data show 100,000 to 120,000 clones, approximately 89% seen once. The CDR3 runs 16 residues. The germline V gene encodes CDR1 SGHVS and CDR2 FQNEAQ. The junction had 4 bases not matched to a gene; V was cut back by 4 bases and J by 0 bases. The receptor comes from an adult in good health. The specimen comprised peripheral blood, sampled on day 0 of MenACWY control vaccination. The rearrangement links TRBV7-8 to TRBJ2-7; TRBD2 aligns across 12 bases. CDR3 nucleotides: TGTGCCAGCAGCTCGGGACTAGCGGGTACCTCCTACGAGCAGTACTTC. This sequence encodes CASSSGLAGTSYEQYF.